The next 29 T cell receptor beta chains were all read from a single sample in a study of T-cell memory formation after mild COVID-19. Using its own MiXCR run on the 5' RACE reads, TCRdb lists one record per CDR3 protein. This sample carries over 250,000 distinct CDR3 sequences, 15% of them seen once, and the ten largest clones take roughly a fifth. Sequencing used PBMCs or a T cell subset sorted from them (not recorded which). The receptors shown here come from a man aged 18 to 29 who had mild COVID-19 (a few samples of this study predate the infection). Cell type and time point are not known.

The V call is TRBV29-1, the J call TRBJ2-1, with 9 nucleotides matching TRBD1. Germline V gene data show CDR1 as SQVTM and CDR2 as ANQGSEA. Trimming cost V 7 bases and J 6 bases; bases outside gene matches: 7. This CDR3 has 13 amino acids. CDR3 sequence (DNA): TGCAGCGGAGGGACAGGGTTTTCCAATGAGCAGTTCTTC. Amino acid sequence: CSGGTGFSNEQFF.

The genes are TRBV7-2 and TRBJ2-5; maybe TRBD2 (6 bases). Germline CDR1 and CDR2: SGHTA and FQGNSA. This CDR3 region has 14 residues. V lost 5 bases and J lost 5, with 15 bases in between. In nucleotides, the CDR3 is TGTGCCAGCAGCCGCCCGGCGGGGAGGGAGACCCAGTACTTC. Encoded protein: CASSRPAGRETQYF.

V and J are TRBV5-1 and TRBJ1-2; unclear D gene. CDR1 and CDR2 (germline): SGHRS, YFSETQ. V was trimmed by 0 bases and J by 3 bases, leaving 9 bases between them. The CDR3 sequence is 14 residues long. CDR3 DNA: TGCGCCAGCAGCTTGGAAAATGAAGACTATGGCTACACCTTC. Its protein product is CASSLENEDYGYTF.

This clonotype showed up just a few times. In nucleotides, the CDR3 is TGTGCCAGCAGCATGGGACTTCTCAACACAGATACGCAGTATTTT. This gives the protein CASSMGLLNTDTQYF. This chain joins TRBV5-6 and TRBJ2-3, with TRBD2 as a possible D gene (6 bases). The V gene lost 4 bases and the J gene lost 2 bases, with 14 bases spanning the gap. CDR3 length equals 15 residues. Germline CDR1 is SGHDT and CDR2 is YYEEEE.

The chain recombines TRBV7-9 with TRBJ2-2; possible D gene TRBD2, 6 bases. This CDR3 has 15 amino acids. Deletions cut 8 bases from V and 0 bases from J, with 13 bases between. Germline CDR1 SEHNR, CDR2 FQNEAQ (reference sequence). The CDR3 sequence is CASPQRASNTGELFF. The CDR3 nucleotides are TGTGCCAGCCCCCAGCGGGCCTCGAACACCGGGGAGCTGTTTTTT.

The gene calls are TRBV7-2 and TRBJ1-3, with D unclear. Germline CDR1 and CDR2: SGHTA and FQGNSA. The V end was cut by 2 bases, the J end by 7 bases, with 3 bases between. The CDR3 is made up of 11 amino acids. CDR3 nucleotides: TGTGCCAGCAGCTTACAGAACACCATATATTTT. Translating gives CASSLQNTIYF.

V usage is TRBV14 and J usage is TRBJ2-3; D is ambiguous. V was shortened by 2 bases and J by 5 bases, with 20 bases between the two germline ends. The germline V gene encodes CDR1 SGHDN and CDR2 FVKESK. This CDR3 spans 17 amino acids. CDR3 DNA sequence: TGTGCCAGCAGCCAATTCCCCACACACACCCTGGGAGATACGCAGTATTTT. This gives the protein CASSQFPTHTLGDTQYF.

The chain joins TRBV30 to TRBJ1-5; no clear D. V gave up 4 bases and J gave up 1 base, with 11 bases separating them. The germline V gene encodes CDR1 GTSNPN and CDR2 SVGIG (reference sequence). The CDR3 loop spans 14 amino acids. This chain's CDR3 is CAWNAGESNQPQHF. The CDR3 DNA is TGTGCCTGGAACGCGGGAGAGAGCAATCAGCCCCAGCATTTT.

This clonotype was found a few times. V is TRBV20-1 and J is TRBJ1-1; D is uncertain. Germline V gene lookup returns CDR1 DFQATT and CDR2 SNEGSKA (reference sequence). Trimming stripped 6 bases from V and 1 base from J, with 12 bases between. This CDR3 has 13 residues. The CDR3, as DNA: TGCAGTGCCCCCTTTGGGGAGAACACTGAAGCTTTCTTT. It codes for CSAPFGENTEAFF.

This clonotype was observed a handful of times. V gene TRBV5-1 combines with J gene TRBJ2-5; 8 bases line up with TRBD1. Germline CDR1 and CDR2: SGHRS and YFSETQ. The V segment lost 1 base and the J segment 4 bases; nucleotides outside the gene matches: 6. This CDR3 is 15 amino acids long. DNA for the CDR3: TGCGCCAGCAGCTTGACCCCGGACAGGGCAGAGACCCAGTACTTC. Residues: CASSLTPDRAETQYF.

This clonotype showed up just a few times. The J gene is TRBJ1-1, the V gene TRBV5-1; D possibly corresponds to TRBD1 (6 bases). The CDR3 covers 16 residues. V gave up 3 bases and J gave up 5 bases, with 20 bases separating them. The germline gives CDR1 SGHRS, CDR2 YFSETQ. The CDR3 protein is CASSSTTGRKSTEAFF. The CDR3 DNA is TGCGCCAGCAGCTCGACTACAGGGCGAAAATCTACTGAAGCTTTCTTT.

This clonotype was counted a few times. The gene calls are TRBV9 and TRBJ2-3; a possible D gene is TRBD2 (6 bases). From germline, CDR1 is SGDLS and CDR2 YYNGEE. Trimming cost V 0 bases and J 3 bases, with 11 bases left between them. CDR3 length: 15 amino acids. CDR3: CASSVDTGVTDTQYF. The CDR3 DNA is TGTGCCAGCAGCGTAGATACGGGGGTGACAGATACGCAGTATTTT.

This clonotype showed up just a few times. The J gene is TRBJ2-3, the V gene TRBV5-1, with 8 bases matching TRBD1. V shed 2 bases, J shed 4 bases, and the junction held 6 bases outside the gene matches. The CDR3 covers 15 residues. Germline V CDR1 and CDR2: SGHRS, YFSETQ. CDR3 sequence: CASSFPGQGADTQYF. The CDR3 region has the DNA TGCGCCAGCAGCTTCCCAGGACAGGGAGCAGATACGCAGTATTTT.

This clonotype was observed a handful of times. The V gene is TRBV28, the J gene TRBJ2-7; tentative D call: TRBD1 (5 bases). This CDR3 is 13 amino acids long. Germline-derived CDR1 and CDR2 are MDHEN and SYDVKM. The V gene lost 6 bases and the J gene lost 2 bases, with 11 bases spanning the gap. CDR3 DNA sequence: TGTGCCAGCAGGGTCGGCAGGGCCTACGAGCAGTACTTC. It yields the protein CASRVGRAYEQYF.

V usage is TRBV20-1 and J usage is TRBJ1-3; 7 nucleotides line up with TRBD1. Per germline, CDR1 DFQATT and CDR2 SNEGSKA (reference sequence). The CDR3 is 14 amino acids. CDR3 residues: CSGRLTGRGNTIYF. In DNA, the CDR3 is TGCAGCGGCCGCCTCACTGGCAGGGGGAACACCATATATTTT.

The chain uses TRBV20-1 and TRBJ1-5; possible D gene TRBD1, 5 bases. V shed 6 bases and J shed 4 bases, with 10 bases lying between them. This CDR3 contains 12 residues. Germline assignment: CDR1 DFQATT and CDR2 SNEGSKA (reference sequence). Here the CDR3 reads CSASQGNQPQHF. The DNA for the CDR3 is TGCAGTGCGAGTCAGGGAAATCAGCCCCAGCATTTT.

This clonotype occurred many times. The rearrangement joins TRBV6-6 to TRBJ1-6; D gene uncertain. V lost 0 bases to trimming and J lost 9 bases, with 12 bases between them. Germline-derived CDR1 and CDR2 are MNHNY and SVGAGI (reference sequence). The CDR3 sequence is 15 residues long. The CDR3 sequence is CASSYSGSGLSPLHF. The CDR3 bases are TGTGCCAGCAGTTACTCGGGGTCAGGACTTTCACCCCTCCACTTT.

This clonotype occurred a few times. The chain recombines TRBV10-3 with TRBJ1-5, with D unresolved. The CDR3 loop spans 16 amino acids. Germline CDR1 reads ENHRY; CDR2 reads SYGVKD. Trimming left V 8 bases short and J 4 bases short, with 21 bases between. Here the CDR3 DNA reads TGTGCCATCTCCTCCGGGTGGCCAAGGGAAAATCAGCCCCAGCATTTT. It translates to CAISSGWPRENQPQHF.

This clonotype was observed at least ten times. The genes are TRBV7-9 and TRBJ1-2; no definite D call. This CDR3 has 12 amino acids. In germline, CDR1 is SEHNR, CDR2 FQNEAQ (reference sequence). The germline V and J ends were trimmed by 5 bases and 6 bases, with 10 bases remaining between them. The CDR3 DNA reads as TGTGCCAGCAGCCTCGGAGAGGATGGCTACACCTTC. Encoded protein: CASSLGEDGYTF.

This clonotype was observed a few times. The CDR3 DNA is TGTGCCAGCAGCTCTTACAGCAGCAATCAGCCCCAGCATTTT. Encoded protein: CASSSYSSNQPQHF. This chain links TRBV7-2 with TRBJ1-5, with unresolved D. Germline-derived CDR1 and CDR2 are SGHTA and FQGNSA. The CDR3 extends over 14 amino acids. V was cut by 4 bases and J by 1 base, with 8 bases left in between.

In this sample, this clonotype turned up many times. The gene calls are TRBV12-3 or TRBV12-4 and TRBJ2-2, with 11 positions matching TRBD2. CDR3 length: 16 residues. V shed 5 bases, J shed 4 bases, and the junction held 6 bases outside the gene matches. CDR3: CASSMALAGVTGELFF. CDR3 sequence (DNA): TGTGCCAGCAGTATGGCACTAGCGGGGGTCACCGGGGAGCTGTTTTTT.

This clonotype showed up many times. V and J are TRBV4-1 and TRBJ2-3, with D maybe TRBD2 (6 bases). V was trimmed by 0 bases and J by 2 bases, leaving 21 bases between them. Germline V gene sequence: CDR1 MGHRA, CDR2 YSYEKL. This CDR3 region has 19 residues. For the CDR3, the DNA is TGCGCCAGCAGCCAAGAGGTCGTCTTCGGAGGGATAAACACAGATACGCAGTATTTT. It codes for CASSQEVVFGGINTDTQYF.

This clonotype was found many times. The CDR3 here is CASSLDPLAGGSYEQYF. The CDR3 DNA reads TGCGCCAGCAGCTTGGATCCCCTAGCGGGGGGCTCCTACGAGCAGTACTTC. V gene TRBV5-1 combines with J gene TRBJ2-7, with 11 positions matching TRBD2. The trim removed 0 bases at V and 0 bases at J, leaving 5 bases unmatched. This CDR3 spans 17 amino acids. Germline V lookup: CDR1 SGHRS, CDR2 YFSETQ.

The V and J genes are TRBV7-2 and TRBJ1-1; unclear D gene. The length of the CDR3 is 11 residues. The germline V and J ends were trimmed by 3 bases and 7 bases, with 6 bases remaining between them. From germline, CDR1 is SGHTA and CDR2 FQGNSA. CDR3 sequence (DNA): TGTGCCAGCAGCTTCTTTGGTGAAGCTTTCTTT. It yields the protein CASSFFGEAFF. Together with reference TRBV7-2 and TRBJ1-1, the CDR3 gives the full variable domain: GAGVSQSPSNKVTEKGKDVELRCDPISGHTALYWYRQSLGQGLEFLIYFQGNSAPDKSGLPSDRFSAERTGGSVSTLTIQRTQQEDSAVYLCASSFFGEAFFGQGTRLTVV.

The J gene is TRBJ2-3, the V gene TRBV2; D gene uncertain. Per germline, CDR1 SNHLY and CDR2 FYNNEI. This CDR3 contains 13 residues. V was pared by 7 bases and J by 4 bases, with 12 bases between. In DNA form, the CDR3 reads TGTGCCAGCAAGTCTAGTTTGGCAGATACGCAGTATTTT. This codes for CASKSSLADTQYF.

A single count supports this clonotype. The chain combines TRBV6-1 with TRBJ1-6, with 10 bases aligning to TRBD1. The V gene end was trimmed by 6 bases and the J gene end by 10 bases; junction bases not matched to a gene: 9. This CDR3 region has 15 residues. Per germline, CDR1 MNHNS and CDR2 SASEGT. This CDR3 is CASRPLGTGVSPLHF. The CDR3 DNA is TGTGCCAGCAGGCCCCTCGGGACAGGGGTCTCACCCCTCCACTTT.

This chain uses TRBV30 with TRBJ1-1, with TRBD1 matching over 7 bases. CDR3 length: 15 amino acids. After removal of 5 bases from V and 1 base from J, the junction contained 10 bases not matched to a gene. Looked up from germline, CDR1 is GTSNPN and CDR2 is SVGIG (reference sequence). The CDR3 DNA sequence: TGTGCCTGGTGCATAGGGGGCGAAGGGAACACTGAAGCTTTCTTT. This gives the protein CAWCIGGEGNTEAFF.

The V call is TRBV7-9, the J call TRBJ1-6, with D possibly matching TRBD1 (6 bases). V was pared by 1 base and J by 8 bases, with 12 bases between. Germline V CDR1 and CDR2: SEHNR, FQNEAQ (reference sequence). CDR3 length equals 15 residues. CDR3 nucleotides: TGTGCCAGCAGCTTAGGAGCTGGACAGTATTCACCCCTCCACTTT. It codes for CASSLGAGQYSPLHF.

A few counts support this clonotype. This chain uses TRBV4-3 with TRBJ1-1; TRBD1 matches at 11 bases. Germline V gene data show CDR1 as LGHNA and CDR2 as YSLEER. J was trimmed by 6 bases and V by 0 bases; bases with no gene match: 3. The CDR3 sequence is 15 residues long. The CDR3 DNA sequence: TGCGCCAGCAGCCAAGAAAGGGACAGGGGGTCTGAAGCTTTCTTT. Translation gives CASSQERDRGSEAFF.